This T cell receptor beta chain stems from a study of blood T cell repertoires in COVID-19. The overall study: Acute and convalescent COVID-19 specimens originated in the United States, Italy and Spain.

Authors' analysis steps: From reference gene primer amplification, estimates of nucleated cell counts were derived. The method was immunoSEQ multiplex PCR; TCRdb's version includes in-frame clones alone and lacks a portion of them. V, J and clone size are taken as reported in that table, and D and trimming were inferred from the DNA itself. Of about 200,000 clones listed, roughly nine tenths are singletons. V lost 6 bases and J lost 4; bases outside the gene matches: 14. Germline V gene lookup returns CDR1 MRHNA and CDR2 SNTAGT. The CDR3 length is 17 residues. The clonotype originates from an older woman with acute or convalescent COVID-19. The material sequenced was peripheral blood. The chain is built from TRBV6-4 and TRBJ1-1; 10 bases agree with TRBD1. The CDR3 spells CASRGYGAGTGATEAFF. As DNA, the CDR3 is TGTGCCAGCAGGGGGTACGGAGCCGGGACAGGGGCCACTGAAGCTTTCTTT.